One and the same sample provided the 5 T cell receptor beta chains below, sequenced in a study of blood T cell repertoires in COVID-19. Assay: immunoSEQ multiplex PCR; the TCRdb copy retains only in-frame clones and omits some. The sample includes a few hundred thousand clones, approximately 91% of them seen just once. The sample taken for sequencing was PBMCs or T cells enriched from blood (not recorded which). All receptors come from a middle-aged woman who had been exposed to COVID-19.

The rearrangement joins TRBV19 to TRBJ2-7, with D possibly TRBD2 on 5 matching bases. Trimming cost V 3 bases and J 1 base, with 13 bases left between them. CDR1 LNHDA and CDR2 SQIVND come from the germline V gene (reference sequence). The CDR3 extends over 15 amino acids. CDR3 coding DNA: TGTGCCAGTAGTATGGGGAACGGACTTTCCTACGAGCAGTACTTC. It translates to CASSMGNGLSYEQYF.

The sample holds one count of this clone. This chain connects TRBV12-3 or TRBV12-4 to TRBJ1-5, with a possible D match to TRBD1 (6 bases). The CDR3 is made up of 13 amino acids. V gave up 7 bases and J gave up 3 bases, with 10 bases separating them. The CDR3 DNA reads as TGTGCCAGCAAACAGGGATACAATCAGCCCCAGCATTTT. Amino acids: CASKQGYNQPQHF.

The chain combines TRBV6-5 with TRBJ2-1, with TRBD1 matching over 10 bases. V dropped 8 bases and J dropped 8; count of bases not matched to a gene: 12. Germline V gene lookup returns CDR1 MNHEY and CDR2 SVGAGI. CDR3 length equals 15 residues. CDR3 sequence: CASAKGDRGFDEQFF. CDR3 bases: TGTGCCAGCGCTAAAGGGGACAGGGGTTTCGATGAGCAGTTCTTC.

The genes are TRBV4-1 and TRBJ2-1; 8 nucleotides line up with TRBD2. Germline V lookup: CDR1 MGHRA, CDR2 YSYEKL. The length of the CDR3 is 16 residues. Trimming at V came to 1 base and at J to 9 bases, leaving 11 bases not matched to a gene. The CDR3 spells CASSQGGLAGAGEQFF. The CDR3 coding sequence is TGCGCCAGCAGCCAAGGAGGCCTAGCGGGTGCCGGTGAGCAGTTCTTC.

This chain uses TRBV7-2 with TRBJ2-5; 7 bases map to TRBD2. The V and J ends lost 5 bases and 0 bases, in that order; junction bases with no gene match: 6. The germline V gene has CDR1 SGHTA and CDR2 FQGNSA. CDR3 length equals 15 residues. The CDR3 region is CASSGSGPYQETQYF. CDR3 DNA sequence: TGTGCCAGCAGCGGTAGCGGGCCCTACCAAGAGACCCAGTACTTC.